These 14 T cell receptor beta chains were sequenced from one sample in a study of T cell responses to AZD1222 COVID-19 vaccine (TCRdb year 2021). This specimen's time point label, per the study, means: about 28 days (+/-7) after the second vaccine dose. This sample's treatment or condition label indicates: meningococcal conjugate vaccine given as trial control. The receptor library was made with the immunoSEQ multiplex PCR assay. TCRdb re-hosts the immuneACCESS table, in-frame sequences only. Its copies lack some clones; in the studies checked, an unresolved V gene accounts for under half of them, and the cause for the rest is not known. This sample lists around 210,000 clones; approximately 94% were detected once. The top ten clones comprise 1.7% of the sample. The specimen was peripheral blood, collected 28 days after the second dose of the MenACWY control vaccine. The receptors shown here come from an adult who received the MenACWY meningococcal vaccine as a control.

This chain joins TRBV19 and TRBJ2-7, with 7 bases that match TRBD2. The CDR3 extends over 14 amino acids. V gave up 3 bases and J gave up 5 bases; unmatched junction bases: 7. Germline V gene lookup returns CDR1 LNHDA and CDR2 SQIVND (reference sequence). The CDR3 coding sequence is TGTGCCAGTAGTATCGGCGGGAGTTTCCACGAGCAGTACTTC. Encoded protein: CASSIGGSFHEQYF.

This clone was observed a single time. The CDR3 region has the DNA TGTGCCAGCAGCTCCCAACCTGCGGCAGGGAGAACTGAAGCTTTCTTT. It yields the protein CASSSQPAAGRTEAFF. The chain couples TRBV11-2 to TRBJ1-1; weak D call: TRBD1 (5 bases). This CDR3 contains 16 residues. Germline V gene data show CDR1 as SGHAT and CDR2 as FQNNGV. The V gene lost 4 bases and the J gene lost 5 bases, with 20 bases spanning the gap.

The rearrangement joins TRBV7-9 to TRBJ2-7, with unresolved D. CDR3 length: 13 residues. Germline CDR1 SEHNR, CDR2 FQNEAQ (reference sequence). V lost 2 bases and J lost 4, with 9 bases in between. The CDR3 DNA reads TGTGCCAGCAGCTTATCTTCCGGATACGAGCAGTACTTC. This gives the protein CASSLSSGYEQYF.

The chain links TRBV2 to TRBJ2-1; unclear D gene. V lost 7 bases and J 2 bases, leaving 15 bases between the germline ends. The CDR3 is 15 residues long. Germline V gene lookup returns CDR1 SNHLY and CDR2 FYNNEI. Here the CDR3 reads CASNRERETYNEQFF. The CDR3 coding sequence is TGTGCCAGCAACAGAGAAAGGGAAACCTACAATGAGCAGTTCTTC.

V usage is TRBV12-3 or TRBV12-4 and J usage is TRBJ2-7, with D hard to call. V was trimmed by 3 bases and J by 2 bases, leaving 8 bases between them. The CDR3 is 13 amino acids. The CDR3 reads CASSFRSTYEQYF. The CDR3 DNA sequence: TGTGCCAGCAGTTTTCGTTCGACCTACGAGCAGTACTTC.

The rearrangement uses TRBV6-2 or TRBV6-3 and TRBJ1-5; D is undetermined. Germline CDR1 is MNHEY and CDR2 is SVGEGT. This CDR3 spans 15 amino acids. With 2 bases removed from V and 5 bases from J, the gap between germline ends came to 13 bases. The CDR3 loop is CASSYMGPADQPQHF. The CDR3 bases are TGTGCCAGCAGTTACATGGGTCCAGCCGATCAGCCCCAGCATTTT.

The gene calls are TRBV7-2 and TRBJ2-3, with D hard to call. The CDR3 has 15 residues. Germline CDR1 is SGHTA and CDR2 is FQGNSA. Trimming took 5 bases from V and 5 from J, leaving 17 bases between them. CDR3 coding DNA: TGTGCCAGCAGCCTTCGCGCCTCCCCTGTAGATACGCAGTATTTT. It codes for CASSLRASPVDTQYF.

This chain links TRBV9 with TRBJ2-2; 8 positions agree with TRBD2. CDR3 size: 15 residues. V trimming: 5 bases; J trimming: 7 bases; junction bases outside the gene matches: 10. The germline V gene has CDR1 SGDLS and CDR2 YYNGEE. CDR3 residues: CASSESGSGHGELFF. The CDR3 DNA reads as TGTGCCAGCAGTGAGAGCGGGAGTGGTCACGGGGAGCTGTTTTTT.

The V call is TRBV5-1, the J call TRBJ2-7, with 11 bases lining up with TRBD2. CDR3 length: 14 residues. Germline assignment: CDR1 SGHRS and CDR2 YFSETQ. J was trimmed by 5 bases and V by 1 base; bases with no gene match: 2. CDR3 nucleotide sequence: TGCGCCAGCAGCTTGACTAGCGGGAGCCACGAGCAGTACTTC. It is translated as CASSLTSGSHEQYF.

J is TRBJ2-7 and V is TRBV29-1; tentatively, D is TRBD2 (5 bases). The V end lost 4 bases, the J end lost 7 bases, and 14 bases lay between the germline ends. Per the germline V gene, CDR1 is SQVTM and CDR2 is ANQGSEA. The CDR3 is 12 residues long. The CDR3 nucleotides are TGCAGCGTTGTTGTAGGAACGGGGGAGCAGTACTTC. Encoded protein: CSVVVGTGEQYF.

This clone was detected once. V is TRBV19 and J is TRBJ1-5, with D maybe TRBD1 (6 bases). Trimming took 2 bases from V and 2 from J, leaving 10 bases between them. CDR1 is LNHDA, CDR2 SQIVND, per germline (reference sequence). CDR3 length equals 15 residues. The CDR3 sequence: CASSINREGNQPQHF. In DNA, the CDR3 is TGTGCCAGTAGTATAAACAGGGAAGGCAATCAGCCCCAGCATTTT.

This clone was seen only once. The rearrangement links TRBV19 to TRBJ1-2; weak D call: TRBD1 (5 bases). The CDR3 loop spans 15 amino acids. Germline V gene sequence: CDR1 LNHDA, CDR2 SQIVND (reference sequence). V lost 3 bases and J lost 7, with 18 bases in between. CDR3 amino acids: CASSIHRGRRSGYTF. The CDR3 coding sequence is TGTGCCAGTAGTATTCACCGGGGCCGGCGGTCTGGCTACACCTTC.

The chain has TRBV9 and TRBJ2-7; no definite D call. This CDR3 region has 15 residues. V dropped 0 bases and J dropped 0 bases, with 10 bases sitting between them. Germline V lookup: CDR1 SGDLS, CDR2 YYNGEE. CDR3 in amino acids: CASSVGFSTSYEQYF. The CDR3, as DNA: TGTGCCAGCAGCGTAGGATTCAGTACCTCCTACGAGCAGTACTTC.

J is TRBJ1-2 and V is TRBV13; TRBD1 is a possible D gene (5 bases). The CDR3 totals 14 residues. Germline assignment: CDR1 PRHDT and CDR2 FYEKMQ (reference sequence). V lost 1 base and J 7 bases, leaving 13 bases between the germline ends. The CDR3 protein is CASSLAGREGGYTF. The CDR3 DNA follows: TGTGCCAGCAGCTTAGCGGGCAGGGAGGGTGGCTACACCTTC.